This TCR beta chain was observed in a study of cytomegalovirus exposure and HLA in healthy donors. Overall study context: From 150 million to 200 million T cells, an earlier analysis saw 100 million to 140 million unique TCR beta sequences.

Notes on the study in general: The authors listed 164 TCR beta chains as cytomegalovirus-associated. Earlier analysis looked at TCR beta V segments, and most were productive about 90% or about 30% of the time. Within a later analysis, the majority of CMV-associated TCR beta chains appeared HLA-restricted.

V was pared by 4 bases and J by 3 bases, with 10 bases between. This CDR3 contains 13 residues. Looked up from germline, CDR1 is SGHRS and CDR2 is YFSETQ. Both 60 Vbeta primers and 13 Jbeta primers went into the PCR. Profiling relied on immunoSEQ multiplex PCR, and the TCRdb table lists in-frame clones only, not all of them. The table shows some 150,000 clones, with around 82% occurring only once. This clone was recorded only once. The antigen is undetermined. This receptor was identified in a man aged 50 or older in good health and CMV-seropositive. The chain links TRBV5-1 to TRBJ1-2; D may be TRBD1 (5 bases). The sample consisted of PBMCs. DNA for the CDR3: TGCGCCAGCAGCACGCAGGGTTACTATGGCTACACCTTC. Its protein product is CASSTQGYYGYTF.